This T cell receptor beta chain comes out of a study of blood T cell repertoires in COVID-19. The wider study: COVID-19 samples, acute and convalescent, were from the United States, Italy and Spain. T cells, B-cell-depleted T cells, or PBMCs provided the cDNA or gDNA that served as material.

Recruited during active infection, patients (from Seattle) were subsequently followed longitudinally. The CDR3 has 15 residues. Germline-derived CDR1 and CDR2 are MGHRA and YSYEKL. V dropped 1 base and J dropped 4 bases, with 11 bases sitting between them. Per the authors' pipeline: Estimated nucleated cell counts came from reference gene primer amplification. Clones were sequenced by immunoSEQ multiplex PCR, and TCRdb holds only the in-frame ones, with some missing. From that table come the V and J calls and clone size; the DNA was used to work out D and trimming. The sample includes around 280,000 clones, around nine tenths seen only once; the top ten take over 9%. This clone was seen just once.

The TCR was taken from a woman in her twenties or thirties with COVID-19, enrolled during active disease. The V and J genes are TRBV4-1 and TRBJ2-4; perhaps TRBD2 as D (6 bases). The sequenced sample consisted of peripheral blood. This CDR3 reads CASSQGEDEKNIQYF. As DNA, the CDR3 is TGCGCCAGCAGCCAAGGGGAGGACGAAAAAAACATTCAGTACTTC.